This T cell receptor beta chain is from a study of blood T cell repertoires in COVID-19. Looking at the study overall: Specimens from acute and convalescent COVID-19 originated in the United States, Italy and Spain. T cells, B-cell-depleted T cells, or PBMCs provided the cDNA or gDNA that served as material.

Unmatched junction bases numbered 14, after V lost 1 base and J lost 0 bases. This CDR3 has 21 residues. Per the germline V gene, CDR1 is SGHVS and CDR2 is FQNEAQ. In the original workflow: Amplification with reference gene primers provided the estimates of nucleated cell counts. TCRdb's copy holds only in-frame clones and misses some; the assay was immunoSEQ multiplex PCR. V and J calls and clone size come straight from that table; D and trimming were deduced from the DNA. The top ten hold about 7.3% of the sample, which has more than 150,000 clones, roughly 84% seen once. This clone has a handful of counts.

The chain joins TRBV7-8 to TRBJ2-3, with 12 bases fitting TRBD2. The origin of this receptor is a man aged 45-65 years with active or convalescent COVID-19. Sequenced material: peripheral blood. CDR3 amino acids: CASSLVIPRTSGRPSTDTQYF. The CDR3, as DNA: TGTGCCAGCAGCTTAGTTATCCCACGAACTAGCGGGAGGCCGAGCACAGATACGCAGTATTTT.